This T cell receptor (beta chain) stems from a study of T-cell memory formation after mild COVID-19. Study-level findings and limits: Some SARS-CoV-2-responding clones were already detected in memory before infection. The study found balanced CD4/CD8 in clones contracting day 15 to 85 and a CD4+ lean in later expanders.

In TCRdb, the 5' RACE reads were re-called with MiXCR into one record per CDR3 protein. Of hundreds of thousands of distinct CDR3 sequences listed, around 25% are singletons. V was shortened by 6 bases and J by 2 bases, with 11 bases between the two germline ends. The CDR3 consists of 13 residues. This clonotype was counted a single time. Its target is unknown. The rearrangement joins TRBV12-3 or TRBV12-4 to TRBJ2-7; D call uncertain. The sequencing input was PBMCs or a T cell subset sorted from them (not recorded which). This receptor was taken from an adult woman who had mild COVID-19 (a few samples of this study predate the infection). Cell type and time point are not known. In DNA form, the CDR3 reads TGTGCCAGCAGCCGAGGACGGACCTACGAGCAGTACTTC. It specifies CASSRGRTYEQYF.